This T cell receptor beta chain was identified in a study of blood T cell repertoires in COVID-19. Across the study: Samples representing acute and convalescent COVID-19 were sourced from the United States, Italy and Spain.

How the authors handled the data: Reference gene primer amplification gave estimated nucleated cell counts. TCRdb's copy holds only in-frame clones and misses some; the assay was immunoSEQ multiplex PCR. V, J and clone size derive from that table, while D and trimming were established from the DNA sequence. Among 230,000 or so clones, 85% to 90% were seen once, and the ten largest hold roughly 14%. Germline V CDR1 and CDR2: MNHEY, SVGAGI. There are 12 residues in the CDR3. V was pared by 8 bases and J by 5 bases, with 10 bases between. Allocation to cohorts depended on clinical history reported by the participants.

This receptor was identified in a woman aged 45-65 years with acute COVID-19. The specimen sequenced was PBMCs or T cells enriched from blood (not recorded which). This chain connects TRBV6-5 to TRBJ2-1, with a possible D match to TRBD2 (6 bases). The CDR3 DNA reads TGTGCCAGCGGGAGGTGGGACAATGAGCAGTTCTTC. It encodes CASGRWDNEQFF.